Reported below is one TCR beta chain. Its antigen remains unknown. This record comes from a study of shared clonotypes between healthy human individuals. From germline, CDR1 is MDHEN and CDR2 SYDVKM. With 8 bases clipped from V and 4 bases from J, the junction kept 12 bases outside the gene matches. The CDR3 sequence is 16 residues long. Here immunoSEQ multiplex PCR was the method, and the copy in TCRdb shows in-frame clones only, minus some. The table has approximately 320,000 clones, about nine tenths seen once. Findings of the study overall: Investigators collected only blood, and repertoires in tissues likely differ.

The sample comprised memory CD8+ T cells sorted from blood. The sample's subset: CD45RO+ cells pooled with CCR7-negative TemRA cells. This chain uses TRBV28 with TRBJ2-2; 8 bases agree with TRBD2. The sequence was obtained from a man aged 18 to 29 in good health. CDR3 residues: CASDRTGTSFTGELFF. CDR3 DNA: TGTGCCAGCGATCGAACCGGGACTAGTTTCACCGGGGAGCTGTTTTTT. Looking up the rest from reference TRBV28 and TRBJ2-2 gives the full variable domain: DVKVTQSSRYLVKRTGEKVFLECVQDMDHENMFWYRQDPGLGLRLIYFSYDVKMKEKGDIPEGYSVSREKKERFSLILESASTNQTSMYLCASDRTGTSFTGELFFGEGSRLTVL.